This T cell receptor (beta chain) was recovered during a study of blood T cells in healthy people across ages. For this clonotype: Its target is unknown.

Each donor gave roughly 9.8 milliliters of peripheral blood. The study, taken as a whole, reports: The unsorted PBMCs prevented any conclusive comparison of naive versus antigen-experienced cells. Older age coincided with a roughly linear decline in TCR beta diversity per million T cells.

The second PCR ran roughly 7 to 11 cycles with a sample-barcoded 5' primer and J-beta primers. The yield of each sample was at least 3 million CDR3-containing paired-end reads. TCRdb analysed the 5' RACE reads with MiXCR anew, one entry per CDR3 protein. The data show about 1.4 million distinct CDR3 sequences, with around 59% seen just once and 6.5% to 8% held by the top ten. The CDR3 length is 15 residues. Germline CDR1 reads SGHDN; CDR2 reads FVKESK. With V trimmed by 3 bases and J by 3 bases, 5 bases remained unmatched. The clonotype was recovered from a man between 18 and 35 years old in good health. The chain has TRBV14 and TRBJ2-7, with 10 bases lining up with TRBD1. The sample was blood. The CDR3 is CASSHPDRGGYEQYF. In nucleotides, the CDR3 is TGTGCCAGCAGCCACCCGGACAGGGGGGGCTACGAGCAGTACTTC.